The source of this TCR beta chain is a study of blood T cell repertoires in COVID-19. As for the study in general: The United States, Italy and Spain were the sources of the acute and convalescent COVID-19 samples. Sample material is recorded as cDNA or gDNA derived from T cells, B-cell-depleted T cells, or PBMCs.

Per the original data handling: Nucleated cell number was recorded as an estimate derived from reference gene primer amplification. Libraries were prepared by immunoSEQ multiplex PCR; TCRdb keeps only in-frame clonotypes and omits some of them. V and J calls and clone size are copied from that table; D and trimming were computed from the DNA. The table records about 77,000 clones, roughly 80% of them present only once. This clone was counted only a few times. The sample was peripheral blood. This sequence was found in a woman between 65 and 79 years old with acute or convalescent COVID-19.

CDR3 amino acids: CASSDAGGRVGYTF. The CDR3 DNA is TGTGCCAGCAGCGACGCCGGAGGGAGGGTGGGCTACACCTTC. This chain links TRBV2 with TRBJ1-2; D gene unclear. Germline CDR1 is SNHLY and CDR2 is FYNNEI. The length of the CDR3 is 14 residues. V gave up 6 bases and J gave up 8 bases, with 19 bases separating them.